Presented here are 25 T cell receptor beta chains from one specimen sequenced in a study of blood T cell repertoires in COVID-19. The table came from immunoSEQ multiplex PCR; TCRdb's copy has only in-frame clones and leaves some out. The sample holds tens of thousands of clones, more than 70% seen once. Material: peripheral blood. These receptors all stem from a woman aged 80 or over with acute or convalescent COVID-19.

The CDR3 DNA reads as TGTGCCAGCAGCAAAGGGGCAGGGCGTCCTAAAACAACTAATGAAAAACTGTTTTTT. It specifies CASSKGAGRPKTTNEKLFF. The chain employs TRBV21-1 and TRBJ1-4; no DNA check was done on the table's D call, TRBD1. TRBV21-1 is a documented pseudogene. CDR3 length equals 19 residues.

The chain uses TRBV6-1 and TRBJ1-5; D remains ambiguous. V lost 0 bases, J lost 0 bases, and 9 bases lay in between. Germline V gene data show CDR1 as MNHNS and CDR2 as SASEGT. The CDR3 is made up of 16 amino acids. In nucleotides, the CDR3 is TGTGCCAGCAGTGAAGCGAGTCATTTTAGCAATCAGCCCCAGCATTTT. It yields the protein CASSEASHFSNQPQHF.

The V gene is TRBV2, the J gene TRBJ2-1, with 8 bases aligning to TRBD2. This CDR3 spans 14 amino acids. V was pared by 7 bases and J by 6 bases, with 8 bases of the junction left unmatched. Germline CDR1 SNHLY, CDR2 FYNNEI. The CDR3 DNA follows: TGTGCCAGCACCAACGGGAGGGCCCCCAATGAGCAGTTCTTC. It encodes CASTNGRAPNEQFF.

This chain joins TRBV19 and TRBJ2-1; 11 bases align to TRBD2. The CDR3 is 15 amino acids. The V gene's germline CDR1 is LNHDA and CDR2 SQIVND (reference sequence). The J segment lost 2 bases and the V segment lost 5 bases, leaving 2 bases of the junction unmatched. As DNA, the CDR3 is TGTGCCAGTAGTTCGACTAGCGGGACCTACAATGAGCAGTTCTTC. This sequence encodes CASSSTSGTYNEQFF. Full variable domain (rest looked up from reference TRBV19 and TRBJ2-1): DGGITQSPKYLFRKEGQNVTLSCEQNLNHDAMYWYRQDPGQGLRLIYYSQIVNDFQKGDIAEGYSVSREKKESFPLTVTSAQKNPTAFYLCASSSTSGTYNEQFFGPGTRLTVL.

This chain joins TRBV6-5 and TRBJ1-1; D not certain. CDR3 length equals 13 residues. CDR1 is MNHEY, CDR2 SVGAGI, per germline. Between the trimmed V and J ends, which lost 4 bases and 6 bases, there was a span of 12 bases. CDR3 DNA sequence: TGTGCCAGCAGTTCGGGTGGCGGCGCTGAAGCTTTCTTT. Translation gives CASSSGGGAEAFF.

This clone was seen once. The V call is TRBV2, the J call TRBJ1-2; D is ambiguous. This CDR3 is built from 13 residues. The germline V gene encodes CDR1 SNHLY and CDR2 FYNNEI. V was cut by 6 bases and J by 7 bases, with 15 bases left in between. This CDR3 is CASSVWGEGGYTF. The CDR3 coding sequence is TGTGCCAGCAGCGTTTGGGGAGAGGGTGGCTACACCTTC.

This clone turned up a few times. The chain couples TRBV7-9 to TRBJ2-1; 7 nucleotides align to TRBD2. The germline CDR1 and CDR2 sequences are SEHNR and FQNEAQ (reference sequence). The CDR3 totals 12 residues. With 8 bases clipped from V and 3 bases from J, the junction kept 1 base outside the gene matches. The DNA of the CDR3 is TGTGCCAGCCTAGCGGACTACAATGAGCAGTTCTTC. Translating it yields CASLADYNEQFF.

This clone was detected a few times. The rearrangement joins TRBV5-4 to TRBJ2-2; the D gene is possibly TRBD2 (7 bases). Germline assignment: CDR1 SGHNT and CDR2 YYREEE (reference sequence). This CDR3 is 15 amino acids long. V dropped 6 bases and J dropped 7 bases, with 19 bases sitting between them. CDR3 sequence reads: CASNHAGARSGELFF. CDR3 bases: TGTGCCAGCAACCACGCGGGGGCGCGAAGCGGGGAGCTGTTTTTT. Variable domain in full (rest from reference TRBV5-4 and TRBJ2-2): ETGVTQSPTHLIKTRGQQVTLRCSSQSGHNTVSWYQQALGQGPQFIFQYYREEENGRGNFPPRFSGLQFPNYSSELNVNALELDDSALYLCASNHAGARSGELFFGEGSRLTVL.

The chain employs TRBV19 and TRBJ1-1, with D unclear. There are 15 residues in the CDR3. V shed 1 base and J shed 0 bases, with 9 bases lying between them. Germline V gene sequence: CDR1 LNHDA, CDR2 SQIVND (reference sequence). Here the CDR3 DNA reads TGTGCCAGTAGTATAGGGCACCGTCTGAACACTGAAGCTTTCTTT. This encodes CASSIGHRLNTEAFF.

This chain uses TRBV3-1 (or the pseudogene TRBV3-2) with TRBJ1-2; 8 bases map to TRBD1. J was trimmed by 8 bases and V by 5 bases; bases with no gene match: 10. Germline CDR1 and CDR2: LGHDT and YNNKEL (reference sequence). This CDR3 has 14 amino acids. This CDR3 reads CASSSLGQAGGYTF. The CDR3 DNA is TGTGCCAGCAGCTCGCTGGGACAGGCCGGGGGCTACACCTTC.

This clone was picked up a small number of times. The rearrangement uses TRBV28 and TRBJ1-6, with a weak D call TRBD1 (5 bases). The CDR3 contains 16 residues. With 1 base removed from V and 6 bases from J, the gap between germline ends came to 13 bases. The germline CDR1 and CDR2 sequences are MDHEN and SYDVKM. DNA of the CDR3: TGTGCCAGCAGTTTATCCCCGACAGCCTTTAATTCACCCCTCCACTTT. This gives the protein CASSLSPTAFNSPLHF. Based on the CDR3 plus reference TRBV28 and TRBJ1-6, the full variable domain is DVKVTQSSRYLVKRTGEKVFLECVQDMDHENMFWYRQDPGLGLRLIYFSYDVKMKEKGDIPEGYSVSREKKERFSLILESASTNQTSMYLCASSLSPTAFNSPLHFGNGTRLTVT.

The rearrangement uses TRBV4-1 and TRBJ1-4; D is undetermined. The germline V and J ends were trimmed by 0 bases and 8 bases, with 19 bases remaining between them. The CDR3 length is 17 residues. The V gene's germline CDR1 is MGHRA and CDR2 YSYEKL. In nucleotides, the CDR3 is TGCGCCAGCAGCCAAGAACCGGTCCGACGGGGTTGGGAAAAACTGTTTTTT. Translation: CASSQEPVRRGWEKLFF.

The chain is built from TRBV28 and TRBJ1-3; D remains unclear. The CDR3 is 14 amino acids. Trimming left V 2 bases short and J 0 bases short, with 5 bases between. Germline V gives CDR1 MDHEN, CDR2 SYDVKM. The CDR3, as DNA: TGTGCCAGCAGTTTAAGGAGCTCTGGAAACACCATATATTTT. Residues: CASSLRSSGNTIYF.

V gene TRBV4-1 combines with J gene TRBJ2-5; TRBD2 aligns across 10 bases. The CDR3 is 15 residues long. Germline V CDR1 and CDR2: MGHRA, YSYEKL. The ends lost 3 bases at V and 1 base at J; junction bases unmatched: 2. Here the CDR3 DNA reads TGCGCCAGCAGCCACGGACTAGCGGTCCAAGAGACCCAGTACTTC. It yields the protein CASSHGLAVQETQYF.

This chain uses TRBV4-2 with TRBJ2-1; 11 positions match TRBD2. This CDR3 has 16 amino acids. The V segment lost 0 bases and the J segment 7 bases; nucleotides outside the gene matches: 5. Germline V CDR1 and CDR2: LGHNA, YNFKEQ. The CDR3 nucleotides are TGTGCCAGCAGCCAAGACCCTAGCGGGGGGCTAAATGAGCAGTTCTTC. Encoded protein: CASSQDPSGGLNEQFF.

This clone is a singleton in its sample. The chain has TRBV6-2 or TRBV6-3 and TRBJ2-3; TRBD2 is a possible D gene (6 bases). V lost 2 bases and J 0 bases, leaving 24 bases between the germline ends. This CDR3 has 20 residues. Germline assignment: CDR1 MNHEY and CDR2 SVGEGT. In nucleotides, the CDR3 is TGTGCCAGCAGTTACGCGAGGAGGAGCGGGCGCCGTGCTAGCACAGATACGCAGTATTTT. This gives the protein CASSYARRSGRRASTDTQYF.

The rearrangement joins TRBV15 to TRBJ1-1, with no clear D. Germline V lookup: CDR1 LNHNV, CDR2 YYDKDF (reference sequence). Trimming shortened V by 0 bases and J by 1 base, and 3 bases separated the two germline ends. This CDR3 spans 13 amino acids. In nucleotides, the CDR3 is TGTGCCACCAGCAGAGAACAGAACACTGAAGCTTTCTTT. Its protein product is CATSREQNTEAFF.

J is TRBJ2-7 and V is TRBV6-1; 7 nucleotides line up with TRBD1. The germline CDR1 and CDR2 sequences are MNHNS and SASEGT. V lost 2 bases to trimming and J lost 2 bases; unmatched junction nucleotides: 6. The CDR3 is 15 residues long. The CDR3 DNA is TGTGCCAGCAGTGAACTTCAGGGGGTCACCTACGAGCAGTACTTC. This sequence encodes CASSELQGVTYEQYF.

The rearrangement uses TRBV7-2 and TRBJ2-2; 13 bases match TRBD2. V was clipped by 4 bases and J by 2 bases; unmatched bases: 7. The germline V gene has CDR1 SGHTA and CDR2 FQGNSA. CDR3 length: 18 residues. The CDR3 region is CASSSRTSGGINTGELFF. As DNA, the CDR3 is TGTGCCAGCAGCTCGAGGACTAGCGGGGGAATTAACACCGGGGAGCTGTTTTTT.

The J gene is TRBJ2-5, the V gene TRBV19, with D tentatively TRBD2 (5 bases). This CDR3 comprises 13 residues. CDR1 is LNHDA and CDR2 is SQIVND in the germline V gene (reference sequence). V was cut by 3 bases and J by 4 bases, with 9 bases left in between. The chain's CDR3 is CASSIAGGETQYF. CDR3 DNA sequence: TGTGCCAGTAGTATTGCGGGTGGAGAGACCCAGTACTTC.

V is TRBV12-3 or TRBV12-4 and J is TRBJ2-1, with D possibly matching TRBD2 (6 bases). The CDR3 loop spans 12 amino acids. With 11 bases removed from V and 11 bases from J, the gap between germline ends came to 19 bases. The CDR3: CALGEAGPQQFF. CDR3 sequence (DNA): TGTGCCCTCGGAGAGGCGGGACCTCAGCAGTTCTTC.

This chain uses TRBV28 with TRBJ2-7; 11 nucleotides align to TRBD2. This CDR3 is 17 amino acids long. The V and J ends lost 2 bases and 1 base, in that order; junction bases with no gene match: 7. Germline V lookup: CDR1 MDHEN, CDR2 SYDVKM. DNA of the CDR3: TGTGCCAGCAGTTTACCGACTAGCGGGGACCCTTCCTACGAGCAGTACTTC. It yields the protein CASSLPTSGDPSYEQYF.

The V and J genes are TRBV7-3 and TRBJ2-1; TRBD2 matches at 12 bases. The CDR3 sequence is 19 residues long. The V gene's germline CDR1 is SGHTA and CDR2 FQGTGA. The V segment lost 1 base and the J segment 4 bases; nucleotides outside the gene matches: 11. For the CDR3, the DNA is TGTGCCAGCAGCTTAAGGGGATTGACTAGCGGGAGTGGGTACAATGAGCAGTTCTTC. Translating gives CASSLRGLTSGSGYNEQFF. Full variable domain (rest looked up from reference TRBV7-3 and TRBJ2-1): GAGVSQTPSNKVTEKGKYVELRCDPISGHTALYWYRQSLGQGPEFLIYFQGTGAADDSGLPNDRFFAVRPEGSVSTLKIQRTERGDSAVYLCASSLRGLTSGSGYNEQFFGPGTRLTVL.

The gene calls are TRBV4-1 and TRBJ2-1; tentative D call: TRBD1 (6 bases). This CDR3 is 12 amino acids long. Germline CDR1 MGHRA, CDR2 YSYEKL. The V end was cut by 7 bases, the J end by 12 bases, with 16 bases between. CDR3 DNA sequence: TGCGCCAGCAATAATCAGGGGCCTTGGCAGTTCTTC. It encodes CASNNQGPWQFF.

J is TRBJ2-1 and V is TRBV9; 9 bases are shared with TRBD1. CDR3 size: 14 residues. V lost 0 bases and J lost 14; bases outside the gene matches: 9. CDR1 is SGDLS, CDR2 YYNGEE, per germline. For the CDR3, the DNA is TGTGCCAGCAGCGTAGCTCCCGACAGGGGGTCGAAGTTCTTC. This codes for CASSVAPDRGSKFF.